Below, one TCR beta chain is given with its context. What it recognizes is unknown. The data were obtained in a study of post-analysis software for immune sequencing data. Study results and caveats: Samples from one preparation batch, clustered by F measure, grouped strongly together. Relative to controls, patients had a few TRBV segments at higher frequency, with TRBV5-6, TRBV5-1 and TRBV20-1 among these.

Trimming took off 6 bases at V and 2 bases at J, with 17 bases between the two ends. The germline V gene has CDR1 LGHDT and CDR2 YNNKEL (reference sequence). CDR3 length: 16 amino acids. Included in the TCR beta cDNA libraries were unique molecular identifiers. Each CDR3 protein gets one entry after TCRdb re-called the PCR reads with MiXCR. The sample lists hundreds of thousands of distinct CDR3 sequences, approximately 50% seen once, with approximately 4.5% in the top ten. This sequence was found in a girl aged 10-17 years with multiple sclerosis. The gene calls are TRBV3-1 and TRBJ2-1; D perhaps matches TRBD2 (6 bases). Sequencing was performed on blood. The CDR3, as DNA: TGTGCCAGCAGTAGAACCCTAGCGTTCCCCTACAATGAGCAGTTCTTC. Residues: CASSRTLAFPYNEQFF.